A selection of T cell receptor beta chains follows, all from one sample in a study of T cell repertoires in cytomegalovirus infection. TCRdb analysed the reads with MiXCR anew, one entry per CDR3 protein. The table has around 240,000 distinct CDR3 sequences, roughly 22% seen once. The specimen was CD8+ T cells from PBMCs. These receptors all come from a human donor in good health (CMV status not recorded). Some clones in this sample may be carry-over from other donors' samples. CDR3s include the opening cysteine and the closing phenylalanine or tryptophan. D genes are given only for firm matches. Expanded clones are given a class, and other clones once, few, many or no size at all.

v_gene	d_gene	j_gene	abundance	CDR3nt	CDR3aa
TRBV7-6	NA	TRBJ1-4	many	TGTGCCAGCAGCTTATCCCCGGCGGGGAATAATGAAAAACTGTTTTTT	CASSLSPAGNNEKLFF
TRBV20-1	TRBD1	TRBJ1-1	NA	TGCAGTGCTACATTGGACAGGGGGCTAACTGAAGCTTTCTTT	CSATLDRGLTEAFF
TRBV7-9	TRBD2	TRBJ2-1	many	TGTGCCAGCAGGGAACTAGCGGGGGTCTACAATGAGCAGTTCTTC	CASRELAGVYNEQFF
TRBV7-2	NA	TRBJ2-5	NA	TGTGCCAGCAGCTTTCCGGGACGGAACCAAGAGACCCAGTACTTC	CASSFPGRNQETQYF
TRBV2	NA	TRBJ2-7	NA	TGTGCCAGCAGTGAATTCGGGGGCCAGTACGAGCAGTACTTC	CASSEFGGQYEQYF
TRBV12-3/TRBV12-4	NA	TRBJ2-4	few	TGTGCCAGCAGTTTAGAGGGCAGGTCGGGCATTCAGTACTTC	CASSLEGRSGIQYF
TRBV7-8	NA	TRBJ1-2	many	TGTGCCAGCAGCATCGGACAGACCTATGGCTACACCTTC	CASSIGQTYGYTF
TRBV7-3	TRBD2	TRBJ2-2	many	TGTGCCAGCAGCTTATGGCCTAGCGGGGCCCTCGGAGGCACCGGGGAGCTGTTTTTT	CASSLWPSGALGGTGELFF
TRBV24-1	NA	TRBJ2-1	few	TGTGCCACCAGTGATGTCCCGACTGGGACGGGCAATGAGCAGTTCTTC	CATSDVPTGTGNEQFF
TRBV5-1	NA	TRBJ2-5	NA	TGCGCCAGCAACTTGGGAGGACAAGAGACCCAGTACTTC	CASNLGGQETQYF
TRBV14	NA	TRBJ1-5	few	TGTGCCAGCAGCCAAGATACGACAGGCAATCAGCCCCAGCATTTT	CASSQDTTGNQPQHF
TRBV2	TRBD1	TRBJ1-2	NA	TGTGCCAGCAGTGACTGGGGACAGTCGAACTATGGCTACACCTTC	CASSDWGQSNYGYTF
TRBV11-2	NA	TRBJ2-7	few	TGTGCCAGCAGCTTCGGGACATTCTCCTACGAGCAGCACTTC	CASSFGTFSYEQHF
TRBV5-5	NA	TRBJ1-6	NA	TGTGCCAGCAGCTTGGGACAGTCGGGACTACCCCTCCACTTT	CASSLGQSGLPLHF
TRBV29-1	TRBD2	TRBJ2-1	NA	TGCAGCGTCGGTGGGCTAGCGGGGGGGGACTACAATGAGCAGTTCTTC	CSVGGLAGGDYNEQFF
TRBV7-8	TRBD1	TRBJ1-4	few	TGTGCCAGCAGCTTAACAGGGGCTTGGGAAAAACTGTTTTTT	CASSLTGAWEKLFF
TRBV7-2	NA	TRBJ2-1	few	TGTGCCAGCAGCTTAGGAGGGGGGGGGGTGCATGAGCAGTTCTTC	CASSLGGGGVHEQFF
TRBV28	TRBD2	TRBJ2-1	NA	TGTGCCAGCAGTTTAAATCCTAGCGGGGGCTCCTACAATGAGCAGTTCTTC	CASSLNPSGGSYNEQFF
TRBV29-1	NA	TRBJ1-2	few	TGCAGCGTTGAAGATCGTCTCACCTATGGCTACACCTTC	CSVEDRLTYGYTF
TRBV29-1	NA	TRBJ2-5	NA	TGCAGCGTCCGAGACAAGTACCAAGAGACCCAGTACTTC	CSVRDKYQETQYF
TRBV28	NA	TRBJ1-1	NA	TGTGCCAGCAGTTTACCGATGGTGGCTGAAGCTTTCTTT	CASSLPMVAEAFF
TRBV19	TRBD2	TRBJ2-1	NA	TGTGCCAGTAGTACCATAGCGGGGGGCTTCAATGAGCAGTTCTTC	CASSTIAGGFNEQFF
TRBV14	TRBD2	TRBJ2-1	few	TGTGCCAGCAGCCAAGGAGAATTAGCGGGGTACAATGAGCAGTTCTTC	CASSQGELAGYNEQFF
TRBV5-6	NA	TRBJ2-7	NA	TGTGCCAGCAAATTGGAGGGCGGTAACTACGAGCAGTACTTC	CASKLEGGNYEQYF
TRBV7-6	NA	TRBJ1-2	few	TGTGCCAGCAGCTACGGGACCTATGGCTACACCTTC	CASSYGTYGYTF
TRBV28	NA	TRBJ1-5	NA	TGTGCCAGCAGTCACAGGGTGGTCAATCAGCCCCAGCATTTT	CASSHRVVNQPQHF
TRBV5-6	NA	TRBJ2-1	NA	TGTGCCAGCAGCGGTACCAACTACAATGAGCAGTTCTTC	CASSGTNYNEQFF
TRBV2	NA	TRBJ2-3	few	TGTGCCTGCAAAACACGACGACACACTAGCACAGATACGCAGTATTTT	CACKTRRHTSTDTQYF
TRBV20-1	TRBD2	TRBJ2-3	NA	TGCAGTGCTAGAGATAGCGGGGAGGAGGCCACAGATACGCAGTATTTT	CSARDSGEEATDTQYF
TRBV20-1	TRBD2	TRBJ2-7	few	TGCAGTGCTAGGGATACCGGGGCTAGCGGGGGGCCGTGGTACGAGCAGTACTTC	CSARDTGASGGPWYEQYF
TRBV19	NA	TRBJ2-7	once	TGTGCCAGTAGTGGGGCAGGCTCCTACGAGCAGTACTTC	CASSGAGSYEQYF
TRBV7-2	NA	TRBJ2-7	NA	TGTGCCAGCGGACCGGGAGCCCCCTACGAGCAGTACTTC	CASGPGAPYEQYF
TRBV28	NA	TRBJ2-1	NA	TGTGCCAGCAGTTTCAGGGTCGACAATGGGCAGTTCTTC	CASSFRVDNGQFF
TRBV15	NA	TRBJ1-1	many	TGTGCCACCAGCAGAGAAAGTATAGGGCATGCGAACACTGAAGCTTTCTTT	CATSRESIGHANTEAFF
TRBV2	NA	TRBJ2-1	many	TGTGCCAGCAGTGAACATCCCAACTCCTACAATGAGCAGTTCTTC	CASSEHPNSYNEQFF
TRBV12-5	TRBD2	TRBJ2-1	NA	TGTGCTAGTGGTCCCCCACTAGCGGGGGTATACAATGAGCAGTTCTTC	CASGPPLAGVYNEQFF
TRBV25-1	TRBD1	TRBJ2-7	NA	TGTGCCAGCAGTGACCGTGCAGGGGGTATCAACGAGCAGTACTTC	CASSDRAGGINEQYF
TRBV7-9	TRBD1	TRBJ2-3	NA	TGTGCCAGCAGCTCCCGTGTCCGGGACAGGGGGTCAGATACGCAGTATTTT	CASSSRVRDRGSDTQYF
TRBV11-2	TRBD2	TRBJ2-5	few	TGTGCCAGCAGTCTCCCCGGACTAGCGGGCTACCAAGAGACCCAGTACTTC	CASSLPGLAGYQETQYF
TRBV13	TRBD2	TRBJ2-3	few	TGTGCCAGCAGCTCCGGGACTAGCGGGGGCCAAGGGGATACGCAGTATTTT	CASSSGTSGGQGDTQYF
TRBV6-6	NA	TRBJ1-4	NA	TGTGCCAGCAGTTACTGGGGGGCCGGGACCTTTAATGAAAAACTGTTTTTT	CASSYWGAGTFNEKLFF
TRBV19	NA	TRBJ1-1	many	TGTGCCAGTAGTATGGCCGGGGGAAGGGGGAACACTGAAGCTTTCTTT	CASSMAGGRGNTEAFF
TRBV7-2	TRBD1	TRBJ1-1	NA	TGTGCCAGCAGCCGGGACAGGGGGTTTGATACTGAAGCTTTCTTT	CASSRDRGFDTEAFF
TRBV7-8	TRBD2	TRBJ2-7	NA	TGTGCCAGCCTGGGGCTAGCGGGCGAGCAGTACTTC	CASLGLAGEQYF
TRBV12-3/TRBV12-4	NA	TRBJ1-1	many	TGTGCCAGCAGTCCTCTTAATACCGGGAACACTGAAGCTTTCTTT	CASSPLNTGNTEAFF
TRBV19	NA	TRBJ2-5	NA	TGTGCCAGTAGTATAGCATCCGGGACTCAAGAAGCCCAGTACTTC	CASSIASGTQEAQYF
TRBV5-6	TRBD1	TRBJ1-2	NA	TGTGCCAGCATCGTCGGGACAGGGAGTCCCTATGGCTACACCTTC	CASIVGTGSPYGYTF
TRBV24-1	TRBD1	TRBJ1-2	NA	TGTGCCACCAGTGATTCGGACAGGTCCTATGGCTACACCTTC	CATSDSDRSYGYTF
TRBV29-1	TRBD1	TRBJ1-1	few	TGCAGCGTTGAAGGGGGGACAGGGGCGGGCACTGAAGCTTTCTTT	CSVEGGTGAGTEAFF
TRBV29-1	NA	TRBJ2-7	NA	TGCAGCGTTGCCGGCGGAGCAGGTTACGCCTACGAGCAGTACTTC	CSVAGGAGYAYEQYF
TRBV7-2	TRBD1	TRBJ2-1	many	TGTGCCAGCAGCTTAGGACAGGGGGTTTACAATGAGCAGTTCTTC	CASSLGQGVYNEQFF
TRBV7-9	NA	TRBJ1-5	many	TGTGCCAGCAGCCCGACAGATAGCAATCAGCCCCAGCATTTT	CASSPTDSNQPQHF
TRBV7-2	NA	TRBJ2-3	many	TGTGCCAGCAGCTTAGCGCCAGGTCCAGATACGCAGTATTTT	CASSLAPGPDTQYF
TRBV7-9	TRBD1	TRBJ2-7	NA	TGTGCCAGCAGCCCACAGGGGGGCTACGAGCAGTACTTC	CASSPQGGYEQYF
TRBV14	NA	TRBJ2-2	NA	TGTGCCAGCAGCCCGGGGCCCACGACCGGGGAGCTGTTTTTT	CASSPGPTTGELFF